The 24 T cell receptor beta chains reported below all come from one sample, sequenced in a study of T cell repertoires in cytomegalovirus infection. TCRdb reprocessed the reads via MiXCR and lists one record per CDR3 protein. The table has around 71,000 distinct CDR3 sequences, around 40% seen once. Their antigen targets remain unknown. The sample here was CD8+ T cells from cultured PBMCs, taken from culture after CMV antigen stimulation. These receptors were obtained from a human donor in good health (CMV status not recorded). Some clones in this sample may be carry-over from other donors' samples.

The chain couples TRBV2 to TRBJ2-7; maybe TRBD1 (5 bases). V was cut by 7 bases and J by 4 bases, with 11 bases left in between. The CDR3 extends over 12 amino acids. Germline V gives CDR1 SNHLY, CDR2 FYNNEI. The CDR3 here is CASTRTLYEQYF. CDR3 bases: TGTGCCAGCACAAGGACATTGTACGAGCAGTACTTC.

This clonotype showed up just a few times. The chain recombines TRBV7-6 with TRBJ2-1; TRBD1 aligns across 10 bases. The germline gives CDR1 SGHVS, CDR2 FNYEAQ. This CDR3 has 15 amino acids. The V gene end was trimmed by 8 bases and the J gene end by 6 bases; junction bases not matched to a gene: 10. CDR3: CASGATGGPTNEQFF. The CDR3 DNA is TGTGCCAGCGGAGCGACAGGGGGCCCAACCAATGAGCAGTTCTTC.

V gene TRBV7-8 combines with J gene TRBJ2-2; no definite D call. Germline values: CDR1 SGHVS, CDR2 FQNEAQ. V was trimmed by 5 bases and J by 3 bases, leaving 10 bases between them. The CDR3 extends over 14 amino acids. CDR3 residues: CASSDPGDTGELFF. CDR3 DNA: TGTGCCAGCAGCGACCCGGGTGACACCGGGGAGCTGTTTTTT.

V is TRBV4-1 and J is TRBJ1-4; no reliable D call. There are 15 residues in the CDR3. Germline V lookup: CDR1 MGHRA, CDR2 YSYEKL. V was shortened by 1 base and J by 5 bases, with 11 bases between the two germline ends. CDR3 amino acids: CASSQGSGANEKLFF. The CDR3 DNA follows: TGCGCCAGCAGCCAAGGGTCAGGAGCGAATGAAAAACTGTTTTTT.

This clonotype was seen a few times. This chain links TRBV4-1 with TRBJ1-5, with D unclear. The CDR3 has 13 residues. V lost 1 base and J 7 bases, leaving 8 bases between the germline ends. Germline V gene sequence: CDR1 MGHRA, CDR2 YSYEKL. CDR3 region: CASSQAVTQPQHF. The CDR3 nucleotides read TGCGCCAGCAGCCAAGCGGTGACCCAGCCCCAGCATTTT.

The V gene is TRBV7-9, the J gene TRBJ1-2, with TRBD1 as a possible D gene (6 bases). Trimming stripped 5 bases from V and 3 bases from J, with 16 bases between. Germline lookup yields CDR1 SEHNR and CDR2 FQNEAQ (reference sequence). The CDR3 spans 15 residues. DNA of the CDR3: TGTGCCAGCAGCAACCCACAGGGAGGGGACTATGGCTACACCTTC. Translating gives CASSNPQGGDYGYTF.

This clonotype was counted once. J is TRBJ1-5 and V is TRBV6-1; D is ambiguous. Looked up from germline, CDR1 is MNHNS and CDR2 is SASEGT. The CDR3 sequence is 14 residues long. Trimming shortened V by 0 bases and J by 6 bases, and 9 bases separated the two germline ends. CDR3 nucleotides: TGTGCCAGCAGTGAAGCGCTTAGTATTCAGCCCCAGCATTTT. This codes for CASSEALSIQPQHF.

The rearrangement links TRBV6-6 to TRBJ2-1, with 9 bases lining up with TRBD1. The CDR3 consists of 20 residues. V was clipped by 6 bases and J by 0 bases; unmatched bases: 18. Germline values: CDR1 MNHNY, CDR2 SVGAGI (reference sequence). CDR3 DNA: TGTGCCAGCAGCCAGAGGAGGCTCCGGACAGGGGAACCCTCCTACAATGAGCAGTTCTTC. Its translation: CASSQRRLRTGEPSYNEQFF.

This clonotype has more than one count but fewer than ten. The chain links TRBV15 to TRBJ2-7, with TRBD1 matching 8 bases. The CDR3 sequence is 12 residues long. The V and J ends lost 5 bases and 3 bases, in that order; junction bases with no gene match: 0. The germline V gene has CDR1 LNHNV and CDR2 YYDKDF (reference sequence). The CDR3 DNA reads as TGTGCCACCAGCGGACAGGGCTACGAGCAGTACTTC. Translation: CATSGQGYEQYF.

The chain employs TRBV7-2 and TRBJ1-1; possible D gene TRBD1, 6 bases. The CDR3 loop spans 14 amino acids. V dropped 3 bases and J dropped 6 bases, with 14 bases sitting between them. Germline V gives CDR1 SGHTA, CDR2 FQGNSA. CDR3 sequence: CASSFGTRRSEAFF. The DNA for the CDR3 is TGTGCCAGCAGCTTCGGGACAAGGCGGTCTGAAGCTTTCTTT.

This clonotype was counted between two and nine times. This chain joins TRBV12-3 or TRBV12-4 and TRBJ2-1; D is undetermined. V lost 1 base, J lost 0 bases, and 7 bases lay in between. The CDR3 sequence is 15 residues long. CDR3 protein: CASSLGNFSYNEQFF. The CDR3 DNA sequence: TGTGCCAGCAGTTTAGGCAACTTCTCCTACAATGAGCAGTTCTTC.

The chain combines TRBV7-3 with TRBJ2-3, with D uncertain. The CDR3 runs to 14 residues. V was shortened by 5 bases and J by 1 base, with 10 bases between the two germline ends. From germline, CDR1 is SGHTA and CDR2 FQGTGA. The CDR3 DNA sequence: TGTGCCAGCAGCCCTAGGGAACGCACAGATACGCAGTATTTT. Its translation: CASSPRERTDTQYF.

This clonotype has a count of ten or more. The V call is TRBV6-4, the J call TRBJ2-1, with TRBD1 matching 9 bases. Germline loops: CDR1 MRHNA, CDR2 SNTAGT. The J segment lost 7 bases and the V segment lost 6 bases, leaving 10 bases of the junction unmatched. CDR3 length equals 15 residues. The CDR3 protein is CASSDTGTGFNEQFF. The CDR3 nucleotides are TGTGCCAGCAGCGATACCGGGACAGGGTTTAATGAGCAGTTCTTC.

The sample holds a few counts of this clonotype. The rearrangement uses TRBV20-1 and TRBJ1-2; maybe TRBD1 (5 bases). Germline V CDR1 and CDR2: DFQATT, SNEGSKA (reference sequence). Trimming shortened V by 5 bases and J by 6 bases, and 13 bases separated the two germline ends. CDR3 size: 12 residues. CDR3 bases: TGCAGTGCTTCTCCAGGGTTGGATGGCTACACCTTC. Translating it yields CSASPGLDGYTF.

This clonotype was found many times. The CDR3 reads CASSLGVGGSGYNEQFF. The CDR3 coding sequence is TGTGCCAGCAGCTTAGGAGTAGGGGGATCGGGGTACAATGAGCAGTTCTTC. The V and J genes are TRBV7-6 and TRBJ2-1; tentative D call: TRBD1 (6 bases). Per the germline V gene, CDR1 is SGHVS and CDR2 is FNYEAQ. This CDR3 region has 17 residues. Trimming removed 1 base at V and 4 bases at J, with 17 bases between.

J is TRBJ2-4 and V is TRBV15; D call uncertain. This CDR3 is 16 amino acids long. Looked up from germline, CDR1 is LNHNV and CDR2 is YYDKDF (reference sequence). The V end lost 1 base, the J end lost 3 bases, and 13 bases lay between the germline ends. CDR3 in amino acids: CATSRVLELGKNIQYF. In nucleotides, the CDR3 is TGTGCCACCAGCAGAGTACTGGAGTTGGGCAAAAACATTCAGTACTTC.

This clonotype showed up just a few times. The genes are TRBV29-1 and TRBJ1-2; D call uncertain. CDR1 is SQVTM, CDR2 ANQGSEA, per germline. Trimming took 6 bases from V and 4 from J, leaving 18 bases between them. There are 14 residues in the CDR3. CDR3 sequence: CSVQAGETAYGYTF. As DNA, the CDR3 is TGCAGCGTGCAAGCCGGGGAAACGGCCTATGGCTACACCTTC.

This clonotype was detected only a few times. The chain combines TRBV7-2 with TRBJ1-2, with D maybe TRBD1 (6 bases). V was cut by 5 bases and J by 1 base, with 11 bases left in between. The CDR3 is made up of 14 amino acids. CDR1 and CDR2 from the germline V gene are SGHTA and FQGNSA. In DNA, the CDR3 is TGTGCCAGCAGCACCGGACAGAGTAACTATGGCTACACCTTC. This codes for CASSTGQSNYGYTF.

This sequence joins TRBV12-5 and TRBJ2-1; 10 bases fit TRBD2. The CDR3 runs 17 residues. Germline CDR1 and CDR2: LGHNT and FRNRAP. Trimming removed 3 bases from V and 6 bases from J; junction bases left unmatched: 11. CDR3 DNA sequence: TGTGCTAGTGGTTTATTAGCGGGGGGCCTCCGTCCCAATGAGCAGTTCTTC. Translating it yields CASGLLAGGLRPNEQFF.

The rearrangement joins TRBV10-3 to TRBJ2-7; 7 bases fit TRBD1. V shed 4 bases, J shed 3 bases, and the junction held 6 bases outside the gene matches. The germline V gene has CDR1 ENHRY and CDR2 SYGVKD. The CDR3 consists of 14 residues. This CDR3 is CAISADRDLYEQYF. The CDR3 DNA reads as TGTGCCATCAGTGCCGACAGGGACCTCTACGAGCAGTACTTC.

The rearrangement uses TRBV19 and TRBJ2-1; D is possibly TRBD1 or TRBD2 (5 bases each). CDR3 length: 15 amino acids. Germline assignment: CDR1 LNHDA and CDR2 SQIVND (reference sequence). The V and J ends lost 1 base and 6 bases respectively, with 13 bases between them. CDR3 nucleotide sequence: TGTGCCAGTAGTATAGGGGGGACGGCACTCAATGAGCAGTTCTTC. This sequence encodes CASSIGGTALNEQFF.

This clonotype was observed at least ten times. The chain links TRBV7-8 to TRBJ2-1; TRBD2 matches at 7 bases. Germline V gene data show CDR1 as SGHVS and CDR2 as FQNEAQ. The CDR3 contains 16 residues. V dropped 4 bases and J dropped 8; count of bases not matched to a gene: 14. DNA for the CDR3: TGTGCCAGCAGCTCGACCGGGGGAAGCGGGGTCGATGAGCAGTTCTTC. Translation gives CASSSTGGSGVDEQFF.

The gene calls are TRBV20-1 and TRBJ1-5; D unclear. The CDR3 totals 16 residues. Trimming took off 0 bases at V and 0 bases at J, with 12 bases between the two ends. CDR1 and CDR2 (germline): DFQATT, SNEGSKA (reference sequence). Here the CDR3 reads CSARDEATYSNQPQHF. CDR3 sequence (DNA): TGCAGTGCTAGAGATGAAGCCACCTATAGCAATCAGCCCCAGCATTTT.

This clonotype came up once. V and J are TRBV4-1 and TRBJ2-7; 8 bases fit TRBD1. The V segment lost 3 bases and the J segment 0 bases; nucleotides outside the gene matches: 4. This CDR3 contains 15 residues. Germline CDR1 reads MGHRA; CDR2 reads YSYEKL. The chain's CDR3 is CASSHATGASYEQYF. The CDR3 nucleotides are TGCGCCAGCAGCCATGCGACAGGGGCCTCCTACGAGCAGTACTTC.